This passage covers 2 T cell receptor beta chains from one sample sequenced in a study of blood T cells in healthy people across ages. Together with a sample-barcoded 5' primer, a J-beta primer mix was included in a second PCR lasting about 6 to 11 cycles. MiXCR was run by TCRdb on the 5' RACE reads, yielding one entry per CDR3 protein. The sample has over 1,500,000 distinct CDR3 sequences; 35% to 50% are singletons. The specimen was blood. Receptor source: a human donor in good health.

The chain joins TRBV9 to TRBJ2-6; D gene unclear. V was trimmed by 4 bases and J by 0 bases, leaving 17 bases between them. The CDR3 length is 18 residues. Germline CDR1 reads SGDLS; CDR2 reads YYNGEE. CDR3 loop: CASSSPLVRHSGANVLTF. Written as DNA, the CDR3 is TGTGCCAGCAGCTCCCCCTTAGTGAGGCACTCTGGGGCCAACGTCCTGACTTTC.

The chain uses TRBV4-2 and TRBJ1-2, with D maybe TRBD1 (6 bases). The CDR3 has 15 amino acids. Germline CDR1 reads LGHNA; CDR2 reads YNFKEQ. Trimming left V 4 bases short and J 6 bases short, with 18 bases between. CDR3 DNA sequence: TGTGCCAGCAGCCTTTTATTACAGGGAGAAGATGGCTACACCTTC. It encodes CASSLLLQGEDGYTF.